A selection of T cell receptor beta chains follows, all from one sample in a study of T cell repertoires in cytomegalovirus infection. TCRdb reprocessed the reads via MiXCR and lists one record per CDR3 protein. The sample consists of just under 300,000 distinct CDR3 sequences, roughly 9.3% of them appearing once. The sequenced material came from PBMCs. Receptor source: a human donor in good health (CMV status not recorded). Some clones in this sample may be carry-over from other donors' samples. Both conserved end residues are part of each CDR3. The order of the fields is V gene, J gene, D gene, clone size, CDR3 protein, CDR3 DNA. D genes are given only for firm matches. Some rows mark clone size as missing; the rest say once, few, many or name a class of expanded clone.

TRBV2	TRBJ2-1	TRBD2	NA	CAKQGAGGPGSQEQFF	TGTGCAAAACAAGGAGCGGGGGGGCCTGGATCCCAAGAGCAGTTCTTC
TRBV12-3/TRBV12-4	TRBJ1-2	NA	many	CASSFSSNYGYTF	TGTGCCAGCAGTTTCTCTTCTAACTATGGCTACACCTTC
TRBV6-1	TRBJ2-6	NA	many	CASSETFVSTSGANVLTF	TGTGCCAGCAGTGAAACATTCGTATCGACTTCTGGGGCCAACGTCCTGACTTTC
TRBV6-1	TRBJ1-2	NA	NA	CASSEALDRSYGYTF	TGTGCCAGCAGTGAAGCGCTAGACAGATCCTATGGCTACACCTTC
TRBV7-3	TRBJ2-1	NA	many	CASSPAYPDGEQFF	TGTGCCAGCAGTCCCGCGTATCCGGACGGTGAGCAGTTCTTC
TRBV5-3	TRBJ1-5	TRBD1	many	CARSCSGTGGNSNQPQHF	TGTGCCAGAAGCTGCTCCGGGACAGGGGGGAATAGCAATCAGCCCCAGCATTTT
TRBV25-1	TRBJ2-1	NA	few	CASSELRVYNEQFF	TGTGCCAGCAGTGAATTGCGGGTATACAATGAGCAGTTCTTC
TRBV5-1	TRBJ2-1	TRBD2	few	CASSVSSGGAVRQFF	TGCGCCAGCAGCGTCTCAAGCGGGGGGGCCGTAAGGCAGTTCTTC
TRBV7-2	TRBJ2-5	NA	many	CASSQRSGTPIQETQYF	TGTGCCAGCAGCCAAAGGTCGGGTACTCCAATTCAAGAGACCCAGTACTTC
TRBV20-1	TRBJ2-1	TRBD2	many	CSARPIAGGYNEQFF	TGCAGTGCTAGGCCTATAGCGGGGGGCTACAATGAGCAGTTCTTC
TRBV19	TRBJ2-5	TRBD2	many	CASSTSGLAGEETQYF	TGTGCCAGTAGTACCTCGGGACTAGCGGGGGAAGAGACCCAGTACTTC
TRBV5-5	TRBJ2-1	TRBD2	many	CASSFSRGSSYNEQFF	TGTGCCAGCAGCTTTTCGCGGGGGAGCTCCTACAATGAGCAGTTCTTC
TRBV7-6	TRBJ2-7	NA	few	CASSSGGGYEQYF	TGTGCCAGCAGCTCAGGGGGGGGCTACGAGCAGTACTTC
TRBV7-9	TRBJ1-2	TRBD1	NA	CASSPGTVPGYTF	TGTGCCAGCAGCCCCGGGACAGTCCCTGGCTACACCTTC
TRBV12-3/TRBV12-4	TRBJ2-1	TRBD2	many	CASSLGAGGVNEQFF	TGTGCCAGCAGTTTAGGAGCGGGGGGGGTGAATGAGCAGTTCTTC